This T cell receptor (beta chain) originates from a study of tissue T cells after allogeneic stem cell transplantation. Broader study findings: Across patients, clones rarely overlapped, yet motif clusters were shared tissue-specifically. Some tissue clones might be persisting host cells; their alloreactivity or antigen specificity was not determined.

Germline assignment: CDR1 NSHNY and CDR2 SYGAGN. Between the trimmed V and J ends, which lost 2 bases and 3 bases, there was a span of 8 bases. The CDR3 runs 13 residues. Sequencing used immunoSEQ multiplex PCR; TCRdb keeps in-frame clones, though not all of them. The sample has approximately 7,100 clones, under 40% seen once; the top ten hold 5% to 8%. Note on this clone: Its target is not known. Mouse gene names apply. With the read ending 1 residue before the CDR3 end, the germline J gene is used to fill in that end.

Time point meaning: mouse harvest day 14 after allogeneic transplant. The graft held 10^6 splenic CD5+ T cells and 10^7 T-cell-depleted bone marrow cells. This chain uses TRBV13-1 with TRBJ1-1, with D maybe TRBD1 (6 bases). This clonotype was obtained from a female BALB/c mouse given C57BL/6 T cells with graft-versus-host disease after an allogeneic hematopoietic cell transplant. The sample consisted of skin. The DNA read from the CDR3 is TGTGCCAGCAGTGACACAGGGCACACAGAAGTCTTC. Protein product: CASSDTGHTEVF. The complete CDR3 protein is CASSDTGHTEVFF.